This passage covers 2 T cell receptor beta chains from one sample sequenced in a study of shared clonotypes between healthy human individuals. Sequencing used immunoSEQ multiplex PCR; TCRdb keeps in-frame clones, though not all of them. The sample holds 1.6 million or so clones, approximately 98.5% seen once. The sequencing input was naive CD4+ T cells sorted from blood. The subset is: CD45RA+ positively selected. The receptor source for this set is a man between 25 and 39 years old in good health.

This sequence joins TRBV9 and TRBJ2-7, with D perhaps TRBD2 (6 bases). The germline V gene has CDR1 SGDLS and CDR2 YYNGEE. V was shortened by 3 bases and J by 7 bases, with 14 bases between the two germline ends. The length of the CDR3 is 13 residues. The CDR3 DNA reads TGTGCCAGCAGCGCCGACAGACGGGGGGAGCAGTACTTC. It is translated as CASSADRRGEQYF.

V usage is TRBV27 and J usage is TRBJ2-7; D may be TRBD2 (6 bases). The germline CDR1 and CDR2 sequences are MNHEY and SMNVEV (reference sequence). V was trimmed by 7 bases and J by 2 bases, leaving 15 bases between them. The CDR3 length is 14 residues. The CDR3: CASMRLDYTYEQYF. For the CDR3, the DNA is TGTGCCAGCATGCGACTAGATTATACCTACGAGCAGTACTTC.